This T cell receptor beta chain appears in the sequencing data of a study of blood T cell repertoires in COVID-19. In the study overall: Sample material is recorded as cDNA or gDNA derived from T cells, B-cell-depleted T cells, or PBMCs.

Looked up from germline, CDR1 is SGHRS and CDR2 is YFSETQ. The CDR3 extends over 17 amino acids. Trimming cost V 0 bases and J 3 bases; bases outside gene matches: 10. Using immunoSEQ multiplex PCR, the repertoire was profiled, and TCRdb retains in-frame clones only, with some absent. This sample has more than 100,000 clones, with about three quarters found just once. The source is a human donor with acute or convalescent COVID-19. The donor label of this sample is uncertain. The rearrangement links TRBV5-1 to TRBJ2-5; 8 bases align to TRBD1. The sample was peripheral blood. The CDR3 reads CASSLAGTQGAEETQYF. In DNA, the CDR3 is TGCGCCAGCAGCTTGGCCGGTACGCAGGGGGCGGAAGAGACCCAGTACTTC.